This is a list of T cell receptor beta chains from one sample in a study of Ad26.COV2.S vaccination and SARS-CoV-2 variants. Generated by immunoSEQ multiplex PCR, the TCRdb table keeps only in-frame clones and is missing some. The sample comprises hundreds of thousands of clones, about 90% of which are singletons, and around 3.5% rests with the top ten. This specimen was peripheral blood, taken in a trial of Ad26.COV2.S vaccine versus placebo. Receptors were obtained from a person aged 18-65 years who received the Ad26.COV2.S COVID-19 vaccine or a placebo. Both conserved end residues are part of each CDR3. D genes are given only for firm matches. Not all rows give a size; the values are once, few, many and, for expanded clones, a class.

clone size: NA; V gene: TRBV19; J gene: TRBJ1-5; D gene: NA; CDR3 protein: CASSIRQTDNQPQHF; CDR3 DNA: TGTGCCAGTAGTATAAGGCAAACCGACAATCAGCCCCAGCATTTT
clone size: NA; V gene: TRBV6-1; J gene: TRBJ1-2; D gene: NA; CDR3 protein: CASSVPGAQKDYGYTF; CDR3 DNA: TGTGCCAGCAGTGTCCCTGGGGCCCAGAAGGACTATGGCTACACCTTC
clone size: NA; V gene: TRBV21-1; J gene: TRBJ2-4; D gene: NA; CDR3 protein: CASPKPGQWNIQYF; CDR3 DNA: TGTGCCAGTCCAAAGCCGGGACAGTGGAACATTCAGTACTTC
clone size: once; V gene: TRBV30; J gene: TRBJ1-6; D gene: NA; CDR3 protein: CAWSVLGGVNLHF; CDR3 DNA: TGTGCCTGGAGTGTACTGGGAGGGGTGAACCTCCACTTT
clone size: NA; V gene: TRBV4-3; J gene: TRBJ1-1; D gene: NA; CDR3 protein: CASSQVPGKGRAFF; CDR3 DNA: TGCGCCAGCAGCCAAGTGCCTGGGAAGGGCCGAGCTTTCTTT
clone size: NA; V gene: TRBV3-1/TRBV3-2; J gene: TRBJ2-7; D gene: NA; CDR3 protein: CASSQYFYEQYF; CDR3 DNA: TGTGCCAGCAGCCAGTACTTCTACGAGCAGTACTTC
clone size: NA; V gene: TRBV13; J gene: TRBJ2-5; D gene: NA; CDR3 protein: CASSLGLLPQGETQYF; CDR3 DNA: TGTGCCAGCAGCTTAGGCTTACTACCCCAGGGGGAGACCCAGTACTTC
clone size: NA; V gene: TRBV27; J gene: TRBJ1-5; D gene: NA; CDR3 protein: CASSLWGQGGNNQPQHF; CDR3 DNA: TGTGCCAGCAGTTTATGGGGGCAGGGCGGGAATAATCAGCCCCAGCATTTT
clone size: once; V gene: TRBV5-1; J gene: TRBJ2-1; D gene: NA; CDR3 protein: CASAEGPKYNEQFF; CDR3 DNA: TGCGCCAGCGCCGAAGGCCCCAAATACAATGAGCAGTTCTTC
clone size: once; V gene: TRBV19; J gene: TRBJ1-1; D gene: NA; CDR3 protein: CASTTPGQGKSEAFF; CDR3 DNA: TGTGCCAGTACCACCCCCGGGCAGGGAAAGTCTGAAGCTTTCTTT
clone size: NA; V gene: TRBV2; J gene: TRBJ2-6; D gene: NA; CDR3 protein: CASSSEAGANVLTF; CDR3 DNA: TGTGCCAGCAGTTCTGAAGCGGGGGCCAACGTCCTGACTTTC
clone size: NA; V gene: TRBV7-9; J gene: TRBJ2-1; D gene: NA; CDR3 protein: CASRDEGSVTYNEQFF; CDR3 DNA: TGTGCCAGCAGAGACGAGGGGAGCGTCACCTACAATGAGCAGTTCTTC
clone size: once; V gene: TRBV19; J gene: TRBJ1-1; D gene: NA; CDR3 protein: CASSTWTTVMNTEAFF; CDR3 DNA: TGTGCCAGTAGTACCTGGACAACGGTTATGAACACTGAAGCTTTCTTT
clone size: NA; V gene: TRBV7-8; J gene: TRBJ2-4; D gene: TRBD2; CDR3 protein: CASSTGGGAKNIQYF; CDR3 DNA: TGTGCCAGCAGTACTGGCGGGGGAGCCAAAAACATTCAGTACTTC
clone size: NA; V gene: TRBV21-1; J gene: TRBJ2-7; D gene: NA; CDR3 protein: CASAPPDSSYEQYF; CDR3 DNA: TGTGCCAGCGCCCCCCCCGACAGCTCCTACGAGCAGTACTTC
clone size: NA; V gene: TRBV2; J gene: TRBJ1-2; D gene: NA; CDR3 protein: CASSRNLPGSVNYGYTF; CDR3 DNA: TGTGCCAGCAGTCGTAACCTCCCCGGGTCGGTGAACTATGGCTACACCTTC
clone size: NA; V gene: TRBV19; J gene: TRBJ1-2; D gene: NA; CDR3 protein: CASSIDGGRGYGYTF; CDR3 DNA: TGTGCCAGTAGTATAGATGGCGGACGAGGCTATGGCTACACCTTC
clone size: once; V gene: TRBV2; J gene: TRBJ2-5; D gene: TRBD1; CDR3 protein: CASTQDRQETQYF; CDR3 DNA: TGTGCCAGCACTCAGGACAGGCAAGAGACCCAGTACTTC
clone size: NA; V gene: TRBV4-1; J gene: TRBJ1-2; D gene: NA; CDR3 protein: CASSQAAQTQRTF; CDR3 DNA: TGCGCCAGCAGCCAGGCAGCACAAACCCAGCGCACCTTC
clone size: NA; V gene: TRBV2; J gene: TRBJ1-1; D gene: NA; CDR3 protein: CASRAFPGRAEAFF; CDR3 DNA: TGTGCCAGCAGAGCGTTCCCCGGGCGGGCTGAAGCTTTCTTT
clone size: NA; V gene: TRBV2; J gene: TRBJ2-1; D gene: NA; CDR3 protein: CASSEAGAEQFF; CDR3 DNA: TGTGCCAGCAGTGAAGCAGGGGCTGAGCAGTTCTTC
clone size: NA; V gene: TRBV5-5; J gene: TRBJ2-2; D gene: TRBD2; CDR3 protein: CASSFVWLAGATGELFF; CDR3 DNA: TGTGCCAGCAGCTTTGTTTGGCTAGCGGGTGCTACCGGGGAGCTGTTTTTT